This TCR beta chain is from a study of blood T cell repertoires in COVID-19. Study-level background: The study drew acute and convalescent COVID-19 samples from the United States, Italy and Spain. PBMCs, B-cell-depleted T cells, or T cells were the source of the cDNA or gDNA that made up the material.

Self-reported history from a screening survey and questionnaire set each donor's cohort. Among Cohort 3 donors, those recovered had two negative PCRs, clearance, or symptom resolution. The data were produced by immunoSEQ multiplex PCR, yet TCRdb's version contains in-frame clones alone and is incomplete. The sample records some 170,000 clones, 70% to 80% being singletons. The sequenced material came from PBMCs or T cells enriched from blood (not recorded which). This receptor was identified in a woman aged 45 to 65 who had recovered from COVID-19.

The DNA for the CDR3 is TGTGCCAGCCAAGGGGGACTAGCGGTCACCGGGGAGCTGTTTTTT. Translating it yields CASQGGLAVTGELFF. The genes are TRBV9 and TRBJ2-2; TRBD2 aligns across 11 bases. Trimming removed 7 bases from V and 4 bases from J; junction bases left unmatched: 6. CDR1 and CDR2 from the germline V gene are SGDLS and YYNGEE. This CDR3 region has 15 residues.